Below, one T cell receptor beta chain is given with its context. Its antigen is not identified. Using immunoSEQ multiplex PCR, the repertoire was profiled, and TCRdb retains in-frame clones only, with some absent. The sample has 20,000 to 25,000 clones; 55% to 75% are singletons. ViraFEST expansion of antigen-specific CD4+ T cells with viral peptide pools preceded sequencing. Following a roughly 9-day culture, CD4+ T cells were purified. Nucleocapsid antibody tests were negative, and the vaccine recipients had no prior SARS-CoV-2 infection. PBMC were cultured at about 2 million per well with roughly 9.7 IU/ml IL-2 and 10 ug/ml peptides. A half-volume exchange with IL-2 medium occurred on days 3 and 7. This sample stems from a study of vaccination effects on CD4 cells after COVID-19. Findings of the study overall: Vaccine-induced clones in healthy vaccinees cross-reacted with common cold coronaviruses in only 1 of 255 cases.

This TCR was sampled from a human donor who received a COVID-19 vaccine. Here the sequenced sample was CD4+ T cells from PBMCs cultured with HCoV-NL63 spike peptides, taken before COVID-19 vaccination.

The CDR3 protein is CASVPRNSIAYEQYF. For the CDR3, the DNA is TGTGCCAGCGTGCCGCGGAATTCTATTGCCTACGAGCAGTACTTC. The gene calls are TRBV6-5 and TRBJ2-7; D is undetermined. From germline, CDR1 is MNHEY and CDR2 SVGAGI. V lost 8 bases, J lost 2 bases, and 19 bases lay in between. The CDR3 extends over 15 amino acids.